The 20 T cell receptor beta chains presented below share a single source sample, sequenced in a study of T cell responses to AZD1222 COVID-19 vaccine. TCRdb keeps only in-frame clones here, not all; method: immunoSEQ multiplex PCR. The profile covers approximately 90,000 clones, with less than 90% appearing a single time and approximately 7% taken by the ten largest. The source material was peripheral blood, sampled on day 0 of AZD1222 vaccination. The receptors stem from an adult in good health.

The chain couples TRBV5-1 to TRBJ2-3; 8 bases are a match to TRBD1. CDR1 is SGHRS and CDR2 is YFSETQ in the germline V gene. The CDR3 extends over 14 amino acids. V lost 5 bases to trimming and J lost 4 bases; unmatched junction nucleotides: 6. Here the CDR3 reads CASRYDRGPDTQYF. The CDR3 bases are TGCGCCAGCAGATACGACAGGGGCCCAGATACGCAGTATTTT.

This chain joins TRBV10-3 and TRBJ1-1; 11 bases line up with TRBD1. This CDR3 has 17 amino acids. From germline, CDR1 is ENHRY and CDR2 SYGVKD. With 6 bases clipped from V and 2 bases from J, the junction kept 11 bases outside the gene matches. In nucleotides, the CDR3 is TGTGCCATCAGCCCTCGGACAGGGGGCGCGGGAAACACTGAAGCTTTCTTT. Amino acid sequence: CAISPRTGGAGNTEAFF.

CDR3 loop: CASSERTGGYEQYF. The DNA for the CDR3 is TGTGCCAGCAGTGAACGAACAGGGGGATACGAGCAGTACTTC. The rearrangement joins TRBV25-1 to TRBJ2-7; 8 bases are shared with TRBD1. The CDR3 is 14 residues long. V trimming: 2 bases; J trimming: 4 bases; junction bases outside the gene matches: 4. CDR1 is MGHDK, CDR2 SYGVNS, per germline.

The chain has TRBV6-5 and TRBJ1-1; tentative D call: TRBD1 (5 bases). Germline CDR1 MNHEY, CDR2 SVGAGI. This CDR3 contains 15 residues. Deletions cut 4 bases from V and 4 bases from J, with 16 bases between. DNA of the CDR3: TGTGCCAGCAGTTCTCCCCCAGGGCGGGTCACTGAAGCTTTCTTT. It codes for CASSSPPGRVTEAFF.

V usage is TRBV12-3 or TRBV12-4 and J usage is TRBJ1-1; D may be TRBD1 (5 bases). Trimming shortened V by 7 bases and J by 2 bases, and 11 bases separated the two germline ends. The CDR3 is 13 residues long. CDR3: CASTKDRNTEAFF. CDR3 DNA: TGTGCCAGCACTAAAGACAGAAACACTGAAGCTTTCTTT.

This rearrangement joins TRBV19 to TRBJ2-1, with 12 positions matching TRBD2. The V and J ends lost 4 bases and 7 bases, in that order; junction bases with no gene match: 5. The CDR3 runs 15 residues. Germline assignment: CDR1 LNHDA and CDR2 SQIVND (reference sequence). CDR3 protein: CASSSTSGGQNEQFF. DNA of the CDR3: TGTGCCAGTAGTAGTACTAGCGGGGGGCAAAATGAGCAGTTCTTC. The complete variable domain, with remaining parts taken from reference TRBV19 and TRBJ2-1, reads DGGITQSPKYLFRKEGQNVTLSCEQNLNHDAMYWYRQDPGQGLRLIYYSQIVNDFQKGDIAEGYSVSREKKESFPLTVTSAQKNPTAFYLCASSSTSGGQNEQFFGPGTRLTVL.

V is TRBV5-1 and J is TRBJ2-1, with 7 bases aligning to TRBD1. The ends lost 0 bases at V and 5 bases at J; junction bases unmatched: 5. In germline, CDR1 is SGHRS, CDR2 YFSETQ. There are 15 residues in the CDR3. CDR3: CASSLGQGIHNEQFF. The CDR3 DNA is TGCGCCAGCAGCTTGGGACAGGGAATCCACAATGAGCAGTTCTTC.

The chain employs TRBV10-3 and TRBJ2-7, with D perhaps TRBD2 (5 bases). The V end was cut by 6 bases, the J end by 4 bases, with 19 bases between. The CDR3 loop spans 15 amino acids. CDR1 is ENHRY and CDR2 is SYGVKD in the germline V gene. This chain's CDR3 is CAISASGGSEYEQYF. The DNA for the CDR3 is TGTGCCATCAGCGCCTCGGGTGGGAGTGAGTACGAGCAGTACTTC.

The gene calls are TRBV28 and TRBJ2-5, with 10 bases aligning to TRBD1. Germline V gives CDR1 MDHEN, CDR2 SYDVKM. V lost 5 bases to trimming and J lost 2 bases; unmatched junction nucleotides: 8. The CDR3 has 16 residues. The DNA for the CDR3 is TGTGCCAGCAGTAGCCGGGACAGGGGACTTCAAGAGACCCAGTACTTC. This translates into CASSSRDRGLQETQYF.

The chain carries TRBV2 and TRBJ2-1, with D perhaps matching TRBD1 or TRBD2 (5 bases each). The ends were cut back, 4 bases at V and 10 bases at J, with 11 bases in the middle. CDR1 and CDR2 (germline): SNHLY, FYNNEI. This CDR3 comprises 12 residues. The CDR3 loop is CASSAPGREQFF. The CDR3 DNA follows: TGTGCCAGCAGTGCTCCGGGACGGGAGCAGTTCTTC.

The chain is built from TRBV6-1 and TRBJ2-1; D not resolved. This CDR3 contains 15 residues. Germline loops: CDR1 MNHNS, CDR2 SASEGT. V dropped 1 base and J dropped 0 bases, with 7 bases sitting between them. CDR3 loop: CASSEGSVSYNEQFF. In DNA, the CDR3 is TGTGCCAGCAGTGAAGGCTCAGTCTCCTACAATGAGCAGTTCTTC.

The chain employs TRBV5-1 and TRBJ2-5, with 9 bases identical to TRBD1. The germline gives CDR1 SGHRS, CDR2 YFSETQ. The CDR3 runs to 16 residues. J was trimmed by 4 bases and V by 4 bases; bases with no gene match: 11. CDR3 sequence reads: CASSLNDGTGLETQYF. DNA for the CDR3: TGCGCCAGCAGCCTTAATGATGGGACAGGGTTAGAGACCCAGTACTTC.

The chain employs TRBV5-1 and TRBJ2-2; 15 bases are a match to TRBD2. Trimming removed 3 bases from V and 4 bases from J; junction bases left unmatched: 7. CDR1 SGHRS and CDR2 YFSETQ come from the germline V gene. The CDR3 loop spans 18 amino acids. CDR3: CASSSGLAGGESTGELFF. In DNA form, the CDR3 reads TGCGCCAGCAGCTCCGGACTAGCGGGAGGGGAAAGCACCGGGGAGCTGTTTTTT.

DNA for the CDR3: TGTGCCAGCAGCTCCTACCACAATGAGCAGTTCTTC. Translated, it gives CASSSYHNEQFF. This chain uses TRBV7-2 with TRBJ2-1; D is unclear. The ends were cut back, 4 bases at V and 5 bases at J, with 6 bases in the middle. CDR1 and CDR2 (germline): SGHTA, FQGNSA. This CDR3 contains 12 residues. Drawing the rest from reference TRBV7-2 and TRBJ2-1, the complete variable domain is GAGVSQSPSNKVTEKGKDVELRCDPISGHTALYWYRQSLGQGLEFLIYFQGNSAPDKSGLPSDRFSAERTGGSVSTLTIQRTQQEDSAVYLCASSSYHNEQFFGPGTRLTVL.

This clone was detected only a few times. The V gene is TRBV11-2, the J gene TRBJ2-1; D is undetermined. This CDR3 comprises 16 residues. CDR1 and CDR2 from the germline V gene are SGHAT and FQNNGV. Trimming took off 1 base at V and 2 bases at J, with 12 bases between the two ends. CDR3 coding DNA: TGTGCCAGCAGCTTAGTGGCAGGCCTTACCTACAATGAGCAGTTCTTC. Encoded protein: CASSLVAGLTYNEQFF.

The chain employs TRBV28 and TRBJ2-7, with TRBD1 identical over 8 bases. J lost 4 bases, V lost 3 bases, and 2 bases had no gene match. The length of the CDR3 is 13 residues. Germline V gene data show CDR1 as MDHEN and CDR2 as SYDVKM. The CDR3 loop reads CASSFQGAYEQYF. CDR3 in DNA: TGTGCCAGCAGTTTCCAGGGGGCATACGAGCAGTACTTC.

This chain connects TRBV29-1 to TRBJ2-1; weak D call: TRBD2 (6 bases). CDR1 SQVTM and CDR2 ANQGSEA come from the germline V gene. There are 12 residues in the CDR3. This chain's CDR3 is CNTGEIWGEQFF. In DNA form, the CDR3 reads TGCAACACGGGGGAAATCTGGGGTGAGCAGTTCTTC.

This clone was counted between two and nine times. The V gene is TRBV7-9, the J gene TRBJ2-3, with 9 bases lining up with TRBD1. Trimming at V came to 4 bases and at J to 2 bases, leaving 10 bases not matched to a gene. The CDR3 sequence is 17 residues long. The germline CDR1 and CDR2 sequences are SEHNR and FQNEAQ (reference sequence). The CDR3 sequence is CASSSRTGTGSTDTQYF. The CDR3 nucleotides read TGTGCCAGCAGCTCTAGGACTGGGACAGGGTCCACAGATACGCAGTATTTT.

The V call is TRBV14, the J call TRBJ1-4; a weak D match, TRBD1 (6 bases). The germline V and J ends were trimmed by 3 bases and 4 bases, with 9 bases remaining between them. The germline V gene encodes CDR1 SGHDN and CDR2 FVKESK. The CDR3 contains 14 residues. The CDR3 sequence is CASSQRGFNEKLFF. The CDR3 DNA is TGTGCCAGCAGCCAGAGGGGGTTTAATGAAAAACTGTTTTTT. The variable domain in full, with the rest retrieved from reference TRBV14 and TRBJ1-4, is EAGVTQFPSHSVIEKGQTVTLRCDPISGHDNLYWYRRVMGKEIKFLLHFVKESKQDESGMPNNRFLAERTGGTYSTLKVQPAELEDSGVYFCASSQRGFNEKLFFGSGTQLSVL.

Note on this clone: Distinct nucleotide sequences in the sample also encode this CDR3. The chain is built from TRBV10-3 and TRBJ2-7; 7 bases are shared with TRBD1. This CDR3 has 15 amino acids. Unmatched junction bases numbered 2, after V lost 0 bases and J lost 0 bases. Germline CDR1 and CDR2: ENHRY and SYGVKD. The CDR3, as DNA: TGTGCCATCAGTGAGTCAGGGGGCAGCTCCTACGAGCAGTACTTC. This sequence encodes CAISESGGSSYEQYF.